Reported below is one TCR beta chain. Its antigen is as yet unknown. No conserved phenylalanine or tryptophan is present at the end of the CDR3, so a read error is the likely explanation. It is unclear where the CDR3 begins or ends on the DNA, so no DNA is shown, and the CDR3 is as TCRdb lists it. Each CDR3 protein gets one entry after TCRdb re-called the reads with MiXCR. Here the sample spans approximately 7,700 distinct CDR3 sequences, 55% being singletons. These data originate in a study of T cell repertoires in cytomegalovirus infection. The CDR3 is 10 residues long, ends included. Looked up from germline, CDR1 is MNHEY and CDR2 is SMNVEV (reference sequence).

The sample comprised PBMCs, sequenced either directly or after in vitro stimulation (not recorded which). The V gene is TRBV27, the J gene TRBJ2-3. The receptor's source is a human donor in good health (CMV status not recorded). Some clones in this sample may be carry-over from other donors' samples. The CDR3 sequence is CASHGDPTYL.